The 3 T cell receptor beta chains in this list originate from one sample, sequenced in a study of Graves' ophthalmopathy and Graves' hyperthyroidism. RNA transcripts provided the template for amplifying TCR beta CDR3 regions. Second-round multiplex PCR followed a first-round RT-PCR using HTBI primers. TCRdb reprocessed the multiplex PCR reads via MiXCR and lists one record per CDR3 protein. This table has roughly 700,000 distinct CDR3 sequences, roughly 41% appearing once. Sequences were obtained from peripheral blood. Every receptor here comes from an adult man with Graves' ophthalmopathy.

In this sample, this clonotype turned up a few times. The chain uses TRBV5-5 and TRBJ2-7, with D tentatively TRBD2 (6 bases). This CDR3 has 13 amino acids. Trimming removed 0 bases at V and 5 bases at J, with 9 bases between. Germline V gene sequence: CDR1 SGHKS, CDR2 YYEKEE (reference sequence). The CDR3 DNA follows: TGTGCCAGCAGCTTGGGACCGGGGGACGAGCAGTACTTC. Its protein product is CASSLGPGDEQYF.

The genes are TRBV4-3 and TRBJ2-2; 8 nucleotides align to TRBD1. CDR1 is LGHNA, CDR2 YSLEER, per germline. The CDR3 is 15 residues long. J lost 4 bases, V lost 4 bases, and 5 bases had no gene match. CDR3 in amino acids: CASSPTGVSTGELFF. As DNA, the CDR3 is TGCGCCAGCAGCCCGACAGGGGTGAGCACCGGGGAGCTGTTTTTT.

This clonotype was seen ten or more times. The chain is built from TRBV7-2 and TRBJ1-2; no reliable D call. The ends were cut back, 5 bases at V and 7 bases at J, with 11 bases in the middle. The CDR3 spans 12 residues. In germline, CDR1 is SGHTA, CDR2 FQGNSA. Written as DNA, the CDR3 is TGTGCCAGCAGCCCACTACGAAGTGGCTACACCTTC. Amino acid sequence: CASSPLRSGYTF.